This passage covers 8 T cell receptor beta chains from one sample sequenced in a study of cytomegalovirus exposure and HLA in healthy donors. Researchers ran the PCR with 60 Vbeta and 13 Jbeta primers. Libraries were prepared by immunoSEQ multiplex PCR; TCRdb keeps only in-frame clonotypes and omits some of them. This sample carries tens of thousands of clones, with more than 2.5% going to the ten biggest clones. Sequenced input: PBMCs. The receptors were sampled from a middle-aged man in good health and CMV-seronegative.

This sequence joins TRBV19 and TRBJ2-7, with D possibly matching TRBD1 (5 bases). Germline assignment: CDR1 LNHDA and CDR2 SQIVND (reference sequence). Trimming took 6 bases from V and 9 from J, leaving 18 bases between them. The CDR3 is made up of 13 amino acids. The CDR3, as DNA: TGTGCCAGTAGCACCCCACTTCAGGGCCCGCAGTACTTC. It codes for CASSTPLQGPQYF.

The chain combines TRBV18 with TRBJ1-4, with 9 positions matching TRBD1. Germline lookup yields CDR1 KGHSH and CDR2 LQKENI. The CDR3 length is 15 residues. J was trimmed by 8 bases and V by 5 bases; bases with no gene match: 9. The CDR3 nucleotides are TGTGCCAGCTCAGAAGTACAGGGGGCAGGAGAAAAACTGTTTTTT. It specifies CASSEVQGAGEKLFF.

V gene TRBV25-1 combines with J gene TRBJ2-3, with TRBD2 as a possible D gene (6 bases). CDR1 is MGHDK and CDR2 is SYGVNS in the germline V gene. The CDR3 has 15 amino acids. V lost 0 bases and J 2 bases, leaving 9 bases between the germline ends. The CDR3 bases are TGTGCCAGCAGTGAATACGGGGGTAACACAGATACGCAGTATTTT. Translation gives CASSEYGGNTDTQYF.

CDR3 in amino acids: CASSQQGNQPQHF. For the CDR3, the DNA is TGTGCCAGCAGCCAACAGGGGAATCAGCCCCAGCATTTT. V is TRBV11-2 and J is TRBJ1-5; TRBD1 agrees at 7 bases. Germline V gives CDR1 SGHAT, CDR2 FQNNGV. V shed 5 bases, J shed 4 bases, and the junction held 2 bases outside the gene matches. The CDR3 runs to 13 residues.

V is TRBV30 and J is TRBJ2-5; 7 nucleotides line up with TRBD1. Germline CDR1 GTSNPN, CDR2 SVGIG (reference sequence). The trim removed 4 bases at V and 5 bases at J, leaving 13 bases unmatched. This CDR3 region has 15 residues. CDR3: CAWNKGAFESETQYF. CDR3 DNA sequence: TGTGCCTGGAACAAGGGGGCGTTTGAGTCTGAGACCCAGTACTTC.

This chain joins TRBV19 and TRBJ1-6; D might be TRBD1 (6 bases). Germline CDR1 and CDR2: LNHDA and SQIVND (reference sequence). V shed 8 bases and J shed 1 base, with 9 bases lying between them. The CDR3 is 14 amino acids. In DNA, the CDR3 is TGTGCCAGTGCAGGGGAATCCTATAATTCACCCCTCCACTTT. The encoded protein is CASAGESYNSPLHF. The full variable domain, with the rest looked up from reference TRBV19 and TRBJ1-6, is DGGITQSPKYLFRKEGQNVTLSCEQNLNHDAMYWYRQDPGQGLRLIYYSQIVNDFQKGDIAEGYSVSREKKESFPLTVTSAQKNPTAFYLCASAGESYNSPLHFGNGTRLTVT.

V and J are TRBV5-1 and TRBJ1-2, with D possibly TRBD1 on 6 matching bases. Germline V gene data show CDR1 as SGHRS and CDR2 as YFSETQ. Trimming took off 2 bases at V and 3 bases at J, with 8 bases between the two ends. CDR3 length equals 13 residues. Here the CDR3 DNA reads TGCGCCAGCAGCTTATCAGGGGACTATGGCTACACCTTC. It translates to CASSLSGDYGYTF.

Concerning this clone itself: Other DNA sequences in this specimen translate into the identical CDR3. The CDR3 DNA reads TGCGCCAGCAGCTTGGCGGCGGCCAATGAGCAGTTCTTC. The encoded protein is CASSLAAANEQFF. The rearrangement joins TRBV5-1 to TRBJ2-1; D unclear. Trimming cost V 0 bases and J 6 bases, with 7 bases left between them. This CDR3 has 13 residues. Germline values: CDR1 SGHRS, CDR2 YFSETQ.